Listed here are 16 T cell receptor beta chains from one sample, sequenced in a study of spatial heterogeneity in lung cancer. Sample time point: sample taken at primary tumor resection. TCRs were sequenced from unsorted whole RNA of tumor, nontumor lung or PBMC. TCRdb re-analysed the 5' RACE reads in MiXCR, keeping a single row per CDR3 protein. Counted here are some 13,000 distinct CDR3 sequences, about 13% occurring once; the ten biggest clones make up roughly 2.6%. The material sequenced was PBMCs, taken at surgery. These receptors were obtained from a female donor with early-stage non-small cell lung cancer.

This clonotype was detected many times. The rearrangement joins TRBV29-1 to TRBJ2-3, with no clear D. The CDR3 consists of 14 residues. From germline, CDR1 is SQVTM and CDR2 ANQGSEA. V was trimmed by 3 bases and J by 1 base, leaving 11 bases between them. CDR3 DNA sequence: TGCAGCGTTGAGGGAAGGTACCGCACAGATACGCAGTATTTT. The encoded protein is CSVEGRYRTDTQYF.

In this sample, this clonotype turned up many times. The V and J genes are TRBV20-1 and TRBJ1-1, with D unclear. Per the germline V gene, CDR1 is DFQATT and CDR2 is SNEGSKA (reference sequence). Trimming pared 3 bases from V and 9 bases from J, leaving 11 bases between. This CDR3 is 11 amino acids long. Written as DNA, the CDR3 is TGCAGTGCTAGTCCAGCTTACCAAGCTTTCTTT. Protein sequence: CSASPAYQAFF.

By share, this clonotype ranks as medium-sized. The chain has TRBV5-1 and TRBJ1-1; 7 nucleotides line up with TRBD1. V lost 0 bases to trimming and J lost 10 bases; unmatched junction nucleotides: 9. The V gene's germline CDR1 is SGHRS and CDR2 YFSETQ. The CDR3 consists of 14 residues. The CDR3 DNA reads as TGCGCCAGCAGCTTGGAGGGACAGCCCGAGGGAGCTTTCTTT. Translation: CASSLEGQPEGAFF.

The chain is built from TRBV28 and TRBJ1-6; D call uncertain. This CDR3 region has 11 residues. The V gene lost 1 base and the J gene lost 11 bases, with 3 bases spanning the gap. Germline assignment: CDR1 MDHEN and CDR2 SYDVKM. CDR3 nucleotides: TGTGCCAGCAGTTTATATCCACCCCTCCACTTT. This gives the protein CASSLYPPLHF. The whole variable domain, filled in from reference TRBV28 and TRBJ1-6, reads DVKVTQSSRYLVKRTGEKVFLECVQDMDHENMFWYRQDPGLGLRLIYFSYDVKMKEKGDIPEGYSVSREKKERFSLILESASTNQTSMYLCASSLYPPLHFGNGTRLTVT.

Ten or more counts support this clonotype. The V and J genes are TRBV7-6 and TRBJ2-1, with D perhaps matching TRBD1 or TRBD2 (5 bases each). CDR3 length: 17 amino acids. Trimming stripped 3 bases from V and 0 bases from J, with 15 bases between. CDR1 and CDR2 from the germline V gene are SGHVS and FNYEAQ. The CDR3: CASSFHPGTVSYNEQFF. The DNA for the CDR3 is TGTGCCAGCAGCTTTCACCCCGGGACGGTCTCCTACAATGAGCAGTTCTTC.

This clonotype is labeled as medium-sized. J is TRBJ1-5 and V is TRBV20-1; D gene unclear. From germline, CDR1 is DFQATT and CDR2 SNEGSKA (reference sequence). V lost 6 bases and J 4 bases, leaving 16 bases between the germline ends. The CDR3 sequence is 14 residues long. CDR3 sequence: CSALTTTNNQPQHF. The CDR3 bases are TGCAGTGCCCTAACTACGACCAATAATCAGCCCCAGCATTTT.

This chain connects TRBV28 to TRBJ2-1, with D maybe TRBD1 (6 bases). Between the trimmed V and J ends, which lost 5 bases and 7 bases, there was a span of 15 bases. CDR3 length equals 14 residues. Germline lookup yields CDR1 MDHEN and CDR2 SYDVKM. In DNA form, the CDR3 reads TGTGCCAGCAGTCCCTACAGGGAAAGGAATGAGCAGTTCTTC. Amino acids: CASSPYRERNEQFF.

By its share, this clonotype is medium-sized. This rearrangement joins TRBV29-1 to TRBJ2-5; D is possibly TRBD1 (6 bases). The CDR3 consists of 14 residues. Germline values: CDR1 SQVTM, CDR2 ANQGSEA. V lost 6 bases, J lost 1 base, and 15 bases lay in between. CDR3 in amino acids: CSVDHRDTQETQYF. CDR3 in DNA: TGCAGCGTGGACCACCGGGACACCCAAGAGACCCAGTACTTC.

This clonotype was found many times. This sequence joins TRBV11-2 and TRBJ2-1; TRBD2 matches at 9 bases. Unmatched junction bases numbered 4, after V lost 3 bases and J lost 4 bases. The CDR3 length is 15 residues. The germline CDR1 and CDR2 sequences are SGHAT and FQNNGV. For the CDR3, the DNA is TGTGCCAGCAGCTTCCTAGCGGGGAAGTACAATGAGCAGTTCTTC. This sequence encodes CASSFLAGKYNEQFF.

This clonotype was found many times. The rearrangement joins TRBV6-2 or TRBV6-3 to TRBJ2-5; D unresolved. This CDR3 is built from 15 residues. V lost 2 bases and J lost 2, with 12 bases in between. CDR1 is MNHEY and CDR2 is SVGEGT in the germline V gene. CDR3 sequence (DNA): TGTGCCAGCAGTTACCTAAAGTTCCATCAAGAGACCCAGTACTTC. Protein: CASSYLKFHQETQYF.

This clonotype counts as medium-sized. The V and J genes are TRBV7-7 and TRBJ2-1; perhaps D is TRBD1 or TRBD2 (5 bases each). This CDR3 contains 14 residues. The ends were cut back, 4 bases at V and 5 bases at J, with 12 bases in the middle. Germline-derived CDR1 and CDR2 are SSHAT and FNYEAQ (reference sequence). As DNA, the CDR3 is TGTGCCAGCAGCTCGTCCGGGACCCACAATGAGCAGTTCTTC. Translation gives CASSSSGTHNEQFF.

This clonotype was seen many times. This rearrangement joins TRBV2 to TRBJ2-7, with a weak D call TRBD1 (5 bases). The CDR3 is 16 residues long. The V and J ends lost 8 bases and 1 base respectively, with 21 bases between them. Germline assignment: CDR1 SNHLY and CDR2 FYNNEI. CDR3 amino acids: CASGWGPIKDSYEQYF. The DNA for the CDR3 is TGTGCCAGCGGGTGGGGCCCTATTAAAGATTCCTACGAGCAGTACTTC.

The table lists this clonotype with many counts. This chain connects TRBV28 to TRBJ1-2; no definite D call. The CDR3 spans 14 residues. V was trimmed by 3 bases and J by 2 bases, leaving 10 bases between them. Germline V gene sequence: CDR1 MDHEN, CDR2 SYDVKM. CDR3 residues: CASSLNTLNYGYTF. The CDR3 nucleotides read TGTGCCAGCAGTTTGAACACCTTAAACTATGGCTACACCTTC.

The chain couples TRBV3-1 to TRBJ2-7; perhaps D is TRBD1 or TRBD2 (5 bases each). CDR3 size: 15 residues. In germline, CDR1 is LGHDT, CDR2 YNNKEL (reference sequence). Trimming took 4 bases from V and 0 from J, leaving 13 bases between them. CDR3 nucleotides: TGTGCCAGCAGCCCAGGGACGGCGAACTCCTACGAGCAGTACTTC. Amino acid sequence: CASSPGTANSYEQYF.

This clonotype was detected only a few times. The rearrangement uses TRBV18 and TRBJ1-5; D might be TRBD1 (5 bases). The V gene's germline CDR1 is KGHSH and CDR2 LQKENI. The CDR3 extends over 15 amino acids. The V end was cut by 0 bases, the J end by 0 bases, with 6 bases between. CDR3 coding DNA: TGTGCCAGCTCACCACCGGGGGGTAGCAATCAGCCCCAGCATTTT. The encoded protein is CASSPPGGSNQPQHF.

This clonotype was observed at least ten times. The CDR3 DNA sequence: TGCGCCAGCAGCTACCCGGGACAGGGGGCCTACGAGCAGTACTTC. Its translation is CASSYPGQGAYEQYF. V gene TRBV5-1 combines with J gene TRBJ2-7, with 11 bases fitting TRBD1. The CDR3 runs 15 residues. Looked up from germline, CDR1 is SGHRS and CDR2 is YFSETQ. J was trimmed by 2 bases and V by 3 bases; bases with no gene match: 4.